This T cell receptor beta chain was profiled in a study of CD4 T cells in relation to SARS-CoV-2 and coronaviruses. Sorted naive or memory CD4+ cells met CEF peptides for over 8 days. Concerning this clone itself: The antigen is unknown.

Sequencing used immunoSEQ multiplex PCR; TCRdb keeps in-frame clones, though not all of them. The profile shows 35,000 to 40,000 clones, roughly 84% of them singletons. Trimming took 2 bases from V and 7 from J, leaving 4 bases between them. This CDR3 has 11 residues. The germline V gene has CDR1 SGHDT and CDR2 YYEEEE. This receptor was obtained from an adult with COVID-19. The chain couples TRBV5-6 to TRBJ2-1; D remains unclear. The sample taken for sequencing was naive CD4+ T cells from PBMCs, cultured in vitro. Subset meaning: naive CD4+ T cells isolated by negative enrichment. This CDR3 reads CASSFTNEQFF. The DNA for the CDR3 is TGTGCCAGCAGCTTTACAAATGAGCAGTTCTTC.